Reported below is one TCR beta chain. Its antigen specificity is not known. No per-base quality is available; no much larger clone lies one base away. The data stem from a study of T cell responses to AZD1222 COVID-19 vaccine (TCRdb year 2021). Study-wide context: AZD1222 recipients with second doses at about 4 weeks or about 12 weeks were pooled, because spike-specific TCR depth and breadth did not differ between schedules. TCR sequencing covered over 230 trial participants: about 210 given two doses of AZD1222 and about 26 given two doses of MenACWY control vaccine. Trial participants were enrolled by age into 18-55, 56-69 and 70-plus year subgroups, with about 150, 28 and 57 TCR-sequenced participants respectively. General conclusions and limits of the study: Conclusions about previously exposed vaccinees were limited because only six or seven AZD1222 recipients were SARS-CoV-2 seropositive at baseline. Because no samples from the day 14 peak response were available, repertoires could be characterized only after the peak T cell response. Spike-specific TCR breadth and depth rose significantly after two AZD1222 doses compared with day 0 and with MenACWY recipients. Vaccine-associated CD4 TCRs spanned the whole spike protein, with dominant responses in regions 160-218 and 743-854. Participants were mostly white British, with more females than males. The authors suggested clonal diversity may have been underestimated. Reportedly, almost half of the unique spike-specific TCRs recognized epitopes lying outside the regions that are mutated in the B.1.351 and B.1.1.7 variants. In the small 56-69-year group, the increase in depth fell short of significance, most likely because of low power.

CDR1 and CDR2 (MNHNY, SVGAGI) derive from the germline V gene (reference sequence). Trimming removed 6 bases from V and 5 bases from J; the gene matches leave 4 bases unexplained. The CDR3 goes from the cysteine to the phenylalanine over 13 residues. Just CDR3 DNA is preserved here, 39 bases in frame from base 1. In light of the paper, this sample's time point label describes: baseline before first vaccination. Vaccinee samples were obtained from the UK trials COV001 and COV002, which included a single-blind randomized controlled phase 2/3 trial of AZD1222 (ChAdOx1 nCoV-19) in healthy adults. Trial participant PBMC samples were collected at day 0 and day 28 after the second dose for TCRbeta chain sequencing. The CDR3 regions of human TCRbeta chains were analyzed by immunosequencing. The authors' analysis ran thus. TCRs in the repertoires were matched against a reference library of SARS-CoV-2-specific TCRs that had been generated with the MIRA antigen-specificity platform. Breadth was defined as the fraction of unique TCRs that were SARS-CoV-2-associated. Depth was defined as the fraction of total T cells that were SARS-CoV-2-associated. Using the MIRA data, every spike-specific TCR was mapped to the spike region that the TCR reacted to and assigned to either a CD4 or a CD8 class. Log10-transformed breadth and depth values were compared by one-way ANOVA with Sidak's multiple comparisons tests. TCRdb's version of the immuneACCESS table is confined to in-frame rearrangements and falls short of the full clone set. An unresolved V gene accounts for under half of the shortfall where checked; the remainder is of unknown origin. That table furnishes V, J and clone size, whereas the DNA furnished D and trimming. The sample data list 96,000 or so clones, and nearly 90% of these were observed just once. The ten largest clones represent roughly 1.7% of the sample.

The input for sequencing was peripheral blood, taken on day 0 of AZD1222 vaccination. The V and J segments used are TRBV6-6 and TRBJ2-1, and 7 junction bases match TRBD1. The origin of this receptor is an adult in good health. Read as DNA, the sequence is TGTGCCAGCAGGACAGGGTCCAACAATGAGCAGTTCTTC. It encodes CASRTGSNNEQFF.